This T cell receptor (beta chain) stems from a study of blood T cell repertoires in COVID-19. Study details: Acute and convalescent COVID-19 samples came from the United States, Italy and Spain.

CDR3 length: 15 residues. Germline CDR1 SNHLY, CDR2 FYNNEI. The V segment lost 6 bases and the J segment 0 bases; nucleotides outside the gene matches: 4. Only in-frame clones appear in the TCRdb table, and some are missing; sequencing was by immunoSEQ multiplex PCR. The sample contains some 45,000 clones, roughly 90% of which appear only once. This clone has only a few counts. The sample taken for sequencing was peripheral blood. This clonotype was sampled from a human donor in a cohort sampled during active COVID-19. This chain connects TRBV2 to TRBJ1-5, with TRBD1 matching 8 bases. In DNA, the CDR3 is TGTGCCAGCAGGGGGACAGGTGATAGCAATCAGCCCCAGCATTTT. Protein sequence: CASRGTGDSNQPQHF.